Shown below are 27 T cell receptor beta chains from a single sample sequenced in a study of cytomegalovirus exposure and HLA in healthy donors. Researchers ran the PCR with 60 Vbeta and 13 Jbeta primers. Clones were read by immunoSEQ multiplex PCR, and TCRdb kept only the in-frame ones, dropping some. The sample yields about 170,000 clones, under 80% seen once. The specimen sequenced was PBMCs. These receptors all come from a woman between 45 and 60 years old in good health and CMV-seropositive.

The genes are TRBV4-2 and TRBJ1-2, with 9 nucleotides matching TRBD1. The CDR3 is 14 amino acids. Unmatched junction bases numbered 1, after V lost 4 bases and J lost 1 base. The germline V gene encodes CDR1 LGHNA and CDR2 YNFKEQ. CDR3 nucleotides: TGTGCCAGCAGCCGGACAGGGGATAACTATGGCTACACCTTC. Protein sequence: CASSRTGDNYGYTF.

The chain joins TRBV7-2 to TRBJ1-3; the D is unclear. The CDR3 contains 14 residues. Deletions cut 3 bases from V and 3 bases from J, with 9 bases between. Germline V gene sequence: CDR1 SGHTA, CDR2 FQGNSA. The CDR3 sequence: CASSFGLGGNTIYF. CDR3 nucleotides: TGTGCCAGCAGCTTCGGACTTGGTGGAAACACCATATATTTT.

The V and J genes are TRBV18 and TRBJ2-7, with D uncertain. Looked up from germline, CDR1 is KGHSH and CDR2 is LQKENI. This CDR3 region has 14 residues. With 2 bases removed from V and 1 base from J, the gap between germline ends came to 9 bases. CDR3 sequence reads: CASSPESTSYEQYF. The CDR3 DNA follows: TGTGCCAGCTCACCAGAGTCGACTTCCTACGAGCAGTACTTC.

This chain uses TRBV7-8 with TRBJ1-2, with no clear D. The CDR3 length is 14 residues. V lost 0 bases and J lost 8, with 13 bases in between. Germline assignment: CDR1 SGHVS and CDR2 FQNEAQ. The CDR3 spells CASSLAVVEGGYTF. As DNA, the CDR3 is TGTGCCAGCAGCTTAGCGGTGGTAGAGGGAGGCTACACCTTC.

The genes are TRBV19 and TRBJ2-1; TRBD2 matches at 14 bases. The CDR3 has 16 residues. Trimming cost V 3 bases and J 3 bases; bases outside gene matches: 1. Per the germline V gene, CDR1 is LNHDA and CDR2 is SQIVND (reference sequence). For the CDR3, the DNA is TGTGCCAGTAGTATCGGGACTAGCGGGGGCTACAATGAGCAGTTCTTC. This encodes CASSIGTSGGYNEQFF.

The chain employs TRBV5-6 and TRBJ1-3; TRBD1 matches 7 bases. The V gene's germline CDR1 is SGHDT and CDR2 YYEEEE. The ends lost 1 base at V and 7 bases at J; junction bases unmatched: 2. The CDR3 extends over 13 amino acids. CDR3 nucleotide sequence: TGTGCCAGCAGCTTGTCAGGGGGGAACACCATATATTTT. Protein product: CASSLSGGNTIYF.

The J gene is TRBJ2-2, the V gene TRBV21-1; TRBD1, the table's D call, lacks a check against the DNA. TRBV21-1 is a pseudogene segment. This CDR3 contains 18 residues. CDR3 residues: CASSKVFLQDRGPGELFF. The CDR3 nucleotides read TGTGCCAGCAGCAAAGTCTTCTTACAGGACAGAGGCCCCGGGGAGCTGTTTTTT.

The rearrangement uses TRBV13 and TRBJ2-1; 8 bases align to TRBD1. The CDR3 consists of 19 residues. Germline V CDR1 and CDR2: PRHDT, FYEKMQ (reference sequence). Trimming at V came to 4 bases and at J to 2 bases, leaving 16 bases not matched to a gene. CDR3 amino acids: CASSSITFTGTGTYNEQFF. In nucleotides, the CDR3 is TGTGCCAGCAGCTCGATTACTTTCACCGGGACAGGAACCTACAATGAGCAGTTCTTC.

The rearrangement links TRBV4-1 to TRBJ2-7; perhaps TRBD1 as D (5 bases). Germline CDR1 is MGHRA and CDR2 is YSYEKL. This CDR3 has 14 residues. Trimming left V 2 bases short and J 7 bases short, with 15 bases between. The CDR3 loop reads CASSQQTVWQEQYF. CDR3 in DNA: TGCGCCAGCAGCCAACAGACAGTTTGGCAGGAGCAGTACTTC.

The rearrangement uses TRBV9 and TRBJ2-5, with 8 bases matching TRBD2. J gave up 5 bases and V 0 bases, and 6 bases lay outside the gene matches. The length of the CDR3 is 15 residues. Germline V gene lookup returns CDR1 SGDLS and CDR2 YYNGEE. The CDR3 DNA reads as TGTGCCAGCAGCGTAGCTGCGGGGGGCCGGGAGACCCAGTACTTC. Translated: CASSVAAGGRETQYF.

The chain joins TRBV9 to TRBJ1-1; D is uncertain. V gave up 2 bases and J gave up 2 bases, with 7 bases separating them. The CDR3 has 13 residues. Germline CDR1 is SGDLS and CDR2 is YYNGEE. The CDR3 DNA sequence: TGTGCCAGCAGCGTCCGGACTAACACTGAAGCTTTCTTT. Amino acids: CASSVRTNTEAFF. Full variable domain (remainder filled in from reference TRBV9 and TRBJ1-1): DSGVTQTPKHLITATGQRVTLRCSPRSGDLSVYWYQQSLDQGLQFLIQYYNGEERAKGNILERFSAQQFPDLHSELNLSSLELGDSALYFCASSVRTNTEAFFGQGTRLTVV.

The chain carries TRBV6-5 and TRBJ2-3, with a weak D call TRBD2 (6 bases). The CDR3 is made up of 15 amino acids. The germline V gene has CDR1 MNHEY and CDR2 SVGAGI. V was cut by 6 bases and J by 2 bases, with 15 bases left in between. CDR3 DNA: TGTGCCAGCAGCCACAACGGGGGAACCACAGATACGCAGTATTTT. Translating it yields CASSHNGGTTDTQYF.

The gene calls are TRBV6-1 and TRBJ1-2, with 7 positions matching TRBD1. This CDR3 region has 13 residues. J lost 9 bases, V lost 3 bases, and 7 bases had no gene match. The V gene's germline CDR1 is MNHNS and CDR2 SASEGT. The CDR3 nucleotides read TGTGCCAGCAGTGACTCGCCGGGACAGCGCTACACCTTC. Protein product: CASSDSPGQRYTF.

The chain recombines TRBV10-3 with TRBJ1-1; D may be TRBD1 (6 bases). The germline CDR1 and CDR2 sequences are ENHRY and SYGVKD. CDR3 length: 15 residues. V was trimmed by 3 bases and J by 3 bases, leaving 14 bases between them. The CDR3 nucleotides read TGTGCCATCAGTGACCGGGGGGGGCGTGACACTGAAGCTTTCTTT. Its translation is CAISDRGGRDTEAFF.

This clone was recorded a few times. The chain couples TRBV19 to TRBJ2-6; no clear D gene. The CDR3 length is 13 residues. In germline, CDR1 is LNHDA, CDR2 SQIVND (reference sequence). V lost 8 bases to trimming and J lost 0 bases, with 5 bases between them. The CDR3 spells CASSISGANVLTF. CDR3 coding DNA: TGTGCCAGTTCAATCTCTGGGGCCAACGTCCTGACTTTC.

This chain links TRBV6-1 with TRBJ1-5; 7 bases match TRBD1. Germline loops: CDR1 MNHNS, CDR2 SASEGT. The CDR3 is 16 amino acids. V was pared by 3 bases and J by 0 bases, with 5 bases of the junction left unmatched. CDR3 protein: CASSDQGGYSNQPQHF. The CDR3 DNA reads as TGTGCCAGCAGTGATCAGGGGGGTTATAGCAATCAGCCCCAGCATTTT.

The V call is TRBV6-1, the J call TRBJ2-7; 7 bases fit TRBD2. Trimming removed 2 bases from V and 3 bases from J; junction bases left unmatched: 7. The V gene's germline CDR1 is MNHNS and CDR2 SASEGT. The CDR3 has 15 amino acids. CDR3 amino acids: CASSEYPGGFYEQYF. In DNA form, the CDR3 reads TGTGCCAGCAGTGAATATCCGGGGGGTTTCTACGAGCAGTACTTC.

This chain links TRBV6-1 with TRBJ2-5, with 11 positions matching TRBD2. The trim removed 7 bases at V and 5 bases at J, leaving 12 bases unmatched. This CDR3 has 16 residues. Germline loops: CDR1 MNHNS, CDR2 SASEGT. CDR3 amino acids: CASNETTSGVRETQYF. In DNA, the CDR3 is TGTGCCAGCAATGAGACGACTAGCGGGGTTAGGGAGACCCAGTACTTC.

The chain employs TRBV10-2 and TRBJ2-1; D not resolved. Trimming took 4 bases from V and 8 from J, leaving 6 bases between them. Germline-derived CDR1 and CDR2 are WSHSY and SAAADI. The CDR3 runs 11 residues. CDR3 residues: CASSVLDEQFF. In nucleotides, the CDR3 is TGCGCCAGCAGTGTTCTAGATGAGCAGTTCTTC.

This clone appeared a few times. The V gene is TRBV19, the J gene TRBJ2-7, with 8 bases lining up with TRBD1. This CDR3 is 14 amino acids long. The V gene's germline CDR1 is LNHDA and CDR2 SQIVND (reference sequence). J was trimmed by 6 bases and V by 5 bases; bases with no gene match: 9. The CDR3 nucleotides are TGTGCCAGTAGTCCCAGGGGGCGCGGCCTCGAGCAGTACTTC. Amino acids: CASSPRGRGLEQYF.

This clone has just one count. The CDR3 here is CASTMGLSGANVLTF. The CDR3 coding sequence is TGTGCCAGCACCATGGGGCTATCTGGGGCCAACGTCCTGACTTTC. V gene TRBV6-6 combines with J gene TRBJ2-6; the D gene is possibly TRBD1 (5 bases). Germline loops: CDR1 MNHNY, CDR2 SVGAGI (reference sequence). The CDR3 extends over 15 amino acids. The V end was cut by 7 bases, the J end by 1 base, with 11 bases between.

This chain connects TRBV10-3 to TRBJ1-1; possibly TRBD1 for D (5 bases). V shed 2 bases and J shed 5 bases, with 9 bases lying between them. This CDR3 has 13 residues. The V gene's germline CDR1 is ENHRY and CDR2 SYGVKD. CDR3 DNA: TGTGCCATCAGTGAGACCGGGGGTACTGAAGCTTTCTTT. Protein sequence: CAISETGGTEAFF.

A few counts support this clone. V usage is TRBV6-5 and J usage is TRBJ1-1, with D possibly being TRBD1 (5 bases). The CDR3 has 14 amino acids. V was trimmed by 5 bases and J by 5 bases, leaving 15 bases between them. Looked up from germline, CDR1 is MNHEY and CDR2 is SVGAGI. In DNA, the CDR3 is TGTGCCAGCAGTCCCCTGGGGGGGGGAACTGAAGCTTTCTTT. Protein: CASSPLGGGTEAFF.

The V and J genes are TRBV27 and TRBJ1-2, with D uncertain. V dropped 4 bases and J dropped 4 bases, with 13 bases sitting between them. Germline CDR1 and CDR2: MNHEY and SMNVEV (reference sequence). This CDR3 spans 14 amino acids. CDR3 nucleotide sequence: TGTGCCAGCAGTTCCTCGGGAGGAGTCTATGGCTACACCTTC. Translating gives CASSSSGGVYGYTF.

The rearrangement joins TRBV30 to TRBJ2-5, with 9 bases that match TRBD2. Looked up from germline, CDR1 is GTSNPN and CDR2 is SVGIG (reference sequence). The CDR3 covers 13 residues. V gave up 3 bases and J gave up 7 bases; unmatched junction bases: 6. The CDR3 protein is CAWRGAGGGTQYF. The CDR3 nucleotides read TGTGCCTGGAGAGGAGCGGGGGGTGGGACCCAGTACTTC.

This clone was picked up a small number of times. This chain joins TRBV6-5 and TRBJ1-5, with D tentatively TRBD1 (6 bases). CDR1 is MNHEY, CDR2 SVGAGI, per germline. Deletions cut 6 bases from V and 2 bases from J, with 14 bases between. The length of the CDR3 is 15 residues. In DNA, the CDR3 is TGTGCCAGCAGAACAGGGAGGGAAGGCAATCAGCCCCAGCATTTT. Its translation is CASRTGREGNQPQHF.

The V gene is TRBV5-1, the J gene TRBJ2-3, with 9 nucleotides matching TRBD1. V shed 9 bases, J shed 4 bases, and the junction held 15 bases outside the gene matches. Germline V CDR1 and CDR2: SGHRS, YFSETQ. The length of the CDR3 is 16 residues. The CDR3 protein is CATRNSPGQGPDTQYF. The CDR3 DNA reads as TGCGCCACTCGGAACTCCCCGGGACAGGGTCCAGATACGCAGTATTTT.